The 32 T cell receptor delta chains listed next were all sequenced from one sample in a study of γδ T cells in repeated Plasmodium falciparum infection (dated by TCRdb to the early 2020s). Vgamma9/Vdelta2+ and Vdelta2-negative gammadelta T cell populations were flow-sorted from peripheral blood mononuclear cells for bulk TCR repertoire analysis. Preparation of the library involved multiplex PCR. Sequencing was carried out with an Illumina MiSeq. TCRdb reanalyzed the public reads with the CATT caller, and identical DNA sequences were merged afterwards. Present in this sample are more than 45,000 delta-chain clones, approximately 1.7% of which were seen just once. Of the sample, approximately 16% is held by the ten largest clones. Sequencing was performed on gamma-delta T cells from blood. These receptors all stem from a pool of human donors (malaria-infected and uninfected, not separated).

In its sample, this clone was seen many times. TCRdb has a much larger clone's protein, which differs at residue 9 from the translation of this DNA, likely because of a read error; what is shown is the protein translated from the DNA. V is TRDV2 and J is TRDJ3, with 8 bases identical to TRDD3. CDR3 size: 18 residues. CDR1 is GEAIGNYY and CDR2 is EKD in the germline V gene. Trimming cost V 0 bases and J 2 bases; bases outside gene matches: 5. CDR3 in DNA: TGTGCCTGTGACACCGTACTGGGGGGTACCTGGGACACCCGACAGATGTTTTTC. Translation: CACDTVLGGTWDTRQMFF.

To note about this clone: The TCRdb protein comes from a much larger clone and disagrees with this DNA's translation at residue 18, likely due to a read error; the protein given here is derived from the DNA. The rearrangement uses TRDV1 and TRDJ1, with 8 bases fitting TRDD3. The J call could be wrong; TRDJ2 is a better fit for the DNA end. CDR1 and CDR2 from the germline V gene are TSWWSYY and QGS. The CDR3 totals 19 residues. CDR3 sequence: CALKFYRTVLGARTDKLFF. The CDR3 DNA reads TGTGCTCTTAAATTCTACCGAACGGTACTGGGGGCCCGCACGGATAAACTCTTCTTT.

About this clone itself: A read error likely explains this, since a far larger clone differs by one base. Other DNA sequences in this sample translate to the same CDR3. The V gene call reads TRDV1; no J gene was called; the table's D call of TRDD3 was not tested on the DNA. The CDR3 loop spans 19 amino acids. Germline assignment: CDR1 TSWWSYY and CDR2 QGS. CDR3 nucleotides: TGTGCTCTTGGAGCCCCATTCCCCTTTTGGGGGGGATTGACAGCACAACTCTTCTTC. Translation gives CALGAPFPFWGGLTAQLFF.

This clone was observed a handful of times. A far larger clone differs by one base, so this is likely a read error. Other DNA sequences in this sample translate to the same CDR3. The V segment is TRDV1, and no J call was made; the D call TRDD3 from the table was never checked on the DNA. This CDR3 is built from 19 residues. Germline-derived CDR1 and CDR2 are TSWWSYY and QGS. DNA of the CDR3: TGTGCTCTTGGGTACCTAACGAGGGGACCCCCCGGGAGCACCGATAAGCTCATCTTT. Translation: CALGYLTRGPPGSTDKLIF.

This clone was found a few times. With a far larger clone one base away, a read error is the likely cause. This CDR3 is also generated by other DNA sequences in the sample. The chain links TRDV1 to TRDJ1, with D tentatively TRDD3 (7 bases). No J gene is reported in TCRdb; it was inferred here by comparing the DNA with germline. This CDR3 has 21 amino acids. Trimming cost V 6 bases and J 0 bases, with 32 bases left between them. CDR1 and CDR2 from the germline V gene are TSWWSYY and QGS. DNA of the CDR3: TGTGCTCTTGGAGAGCTTTGCTCCTACAATCTCTGGGGGTTCTACACCGATAAACTCATCTTT. This codes for CALGELCSYNLWGFYTDKLIF.

About this clone itself: TCRdb has a much larger clone's protein, which differs at residue 12 from the translation of this DNA, likely because of a read error; what is shown is the protein translated from the DNA. This rearrangement joins TRDV1 to TRDJ1; D may be TRDD2 (5 bases). The CDR3 length is 21 residues. Trimming shortened V by 1 base and J by 0 bases, and 27 bases separated the two germline ends. Germline-derived CDR1 and CDR2 are TSWWSYY and QGS. The CDR3 bases are TGTGCTCTTGGGGAACCAGGCCTTCTTTACCGCCGGGCCCTTTACACCGATAAACTCATCTTT. This encodes CALGEPGLLYRRALYTDKLIF.

This clone occurred many times. TCRdb assigns this DNA the protein of a much larger clone, which departs from its translation at residue 5; this likely reflects a read error, and the protein shown comes from translating the DNA. V usage is TRDV2 and J usage is TRDJ1; D ambiguous. The J gene was missing in TCRdb and was found by matching the end of the DNA to germline. Germline V lookup: CDR1 GEAIGNYY, CDR2 EKD. The CDR3 covers 18 residues. V shed 3 bases and J shed 0 bases, with 22 bases lying between them. CDR3 in amino acids: CACDGAVLPIKYTDKLIF. DNA of the CDR3: TGTGCCTGTGACGGAGCGGTCCTCCCTATAAAGTACACCGATAAACTCATCTTT.

This clone showed up many times. A single base is all that separates this from a far larger clone, so a read error is likely. Within the sample, other DNA sequences also encode this same CDR3. The rearrangement joins TRDV1 to TRDJ1; 9 positions match TRDD3. Per germline, CDR1 TSWWSYY and CDR2 QGS. The ends lost 6 bases at V and 4 bases at J; junction bases unmatched: 15. This CDR3 spans 17 amino acids. The CDR3 DNA is TGTGCTCTTGGAAAGGGTGAAGGCTGGGGGATTTGCGATAAACTCATCTTT. It specifies CALGKGEGWGICDKLIF.

Only a few counts were recorded for this clone. The mismatch at residue 11 between this DNA's translation and the TCRdb protein of a much larger clone likely reflects a read error; the protein shown is translated from the DNA. The V call is TRDV2, the J call TRDJ1; 11 bases line up with TRDD3. Germline matching of the DNA provided the J gene here, since TCRdb leaves it blank. Germline-derived CDR1 and CDR2 are GEAIGNYY and EKD. The CDR3 has 19 residues. J lost 0 bases, V lost 0 bases, and 11 bases had no gene match. The CDR3 spells CACDTGMGDTGSYTDKLIF. CDR3 coding DNA: TGTGCCTGTGACACCGGGATGGGGGATACGGGTTCGTACACCGATAAACTCATCTTT.

This clone was recorded a few times. A far larger clone is off by one base, so a read error is likely. This sample includes further DNA sequences coding for the same CDR3. V is TRDV2 and J is TRDJ1; 12 nucleotides agree with TRDD3. Here the J gene was assigned by germline matching of the DNA, as TCRdb has none. CDR1 is GEAIGNYY and CDR2 is EKD in the germline V gene. The CDR3 runs to 19 residues. The CDR3 protein is CACDTAITGGYMYTDKLIF. For the CDR3, the DNA is TGTGCCTGTGACACTGCTATTACTGGGGGATACATGTACACTGATAAACTCATCTTT.

This clone was seen a few times. The protein recorded in TCRdb matches a much larger clone and deviates from this DNA's translation at residue 5, suggesting a read error; the protein here is obtained by translating the DNA. The V gene is TRDV1, the J gene TRDJ1, with 13 bases that match TRDD3. The CDR3 runs to 21 residues. Germline CDR1 is TSWWSYY and CDR2 is QGS. As DNA, the CDR3 is TGTGCTCTTGGGGGTCTGGACGGTACTGGGGGATACGCCATATACACCGATGAACTCATCTTT. Protein product: CALGGLDGTGGYAIYTDELIF.

This clone was observed many times. One base separates it from a far larger clone, so it is likely a read error. Additional DNA sequences in this sample encode the identical CDR3. The chain combines TRDV1 with TRDJ1; 7 bases line up with TRDD3. The germline CDR1 and CDR2 sequences are TSWWSYY and QGS. The CDR3 covers 18 residues. The CDR3 spells CALGELTGSGYGADKLIF. The CDR3, as DNA: TGTGCTCTCGGGGAACTAACGGGTTCAGGATACGGAGCCGATAAACTCATCTTT.

On this clone: A far larger clone is only one base removed, so a read error is likely. Other DNA sequences in the same sample also yield this CDR3. The chain couples TRDV1 to TRDJ1; 8 nucleotides match TRDD3. CDR1 is TSWWSYY, CDR2 QGS, per germline. This CDR3 spans 20 amino acids. CDR3 sequence (DNA): TGTGCTCTTGTGGAACGGGCGCTAGGGATGTGGGATACGTATACCGATAAACTCATCTTT. Translating it yields CALVERALGMWDTYTDKLIF.

This clone was seen many times. TCRdb attributes to this sequence the protein of a much larger clone, which differs from the DNA translation at residue 3; a read error is likely, and the protein displayed is translated from the DNA. This chain joins TRDV1 and TRDJ1; 8 nucleotides line up with TRDD3. The CDR3 totals 18 residues. CDR1 is TSWWSYY, CDR2 QGS, per germline. In DNA, the CDR3 is TGTGCTCGTGGGGAACTAAAATGGGGGATGTCCGACACCGATAAACTCATCTTT. Amino acid sequence: CARGELKWGMSDTDKLIF.

Concerning this clone: A single base is all that separates this from a far larger clone, so a read error is likely. This specimen includes other DNA sequences encoding the same CDR3. The chain couples TRDV1 to TRDJ1; either TRDD2 or TRDD3 may supply D (8 bases each). TCRdb is silent on the J gene; assignment here came from matching the DNA to germline. CDR3 size: 25 residues. Between the trimmed V and J ends, which lost 2 bases and 1 base, there was a span of 41 bases. CDR1 is TSWWSYY and CDR2 is QGS in the germline V gene. The chain's CDR3 is CALGEGDFLRDPWGKSTRGTDKLIF. The DNA for the CDR3 is TGTGCTCTTGGGGAAGGGGACTTCCTACGTGACCCCTGGGGGAAGTCGACCCGGGGCACCGATAAACTCATCTTT.

This clone was picked up many times. A read error likely explains why the TCRdb protein, taken from a much larger clone, differs from this DNA's translation at residue 16; the protein shown is translated from the DNA. The chain recombines TRDV1 with TRDJ1; D tentatively fits TRDD2 or TRDD3 (6 bases each). Trimming removed 4 bases from V and 5 bases from J, with 38 bases in between. The V gene's germline CDR1 is TSWWSYY and CDR2 QGS. The CDR3 is made up of 22 amino acids. The DNA for the CDR3 is TGTGCTCTTGGGGGTCCCTTCCGCCCGAACGGGGGGGACCTACCAAGGTGGGATAAACTCATCTTT. This encodes CALGGPFRPNGGDLPRWDKLIF.

In the case of this clone: The mismatch at residue 10 between this DNA's translation and the TCRdb protein of a much larger clone likely reflects a read error; the protein shown is translated from the DNA. There is no J gene call, but TRDV1 is given as the V gene. This CDR3 spans 12 amino acids. Germline CDR1 TSWWSYY, CDR2 QGS. As DNA, the CDR3 is TGTGCTCTTGGGGAGACCCAGAGTAGGTTCATCTTT. Protein: CALGETQSRFIF.

Turning to this clone: The protein TCRdb gives is from a much larger clone and does not agree with this DNA's translation at residue 14, likely a read error; the protein shown here comes from the DNA. The chain joins TRDV3 to TRDJ1; 11 bases align to TRDD3. Trimming removed 4 bases from V and 4 bases from J; junction bases left unmatched: 23. The CDR3 has 19 amino acids. Germline values: CDR1 TVYSNPD, CDR2 GDNSRS (reference sequence). The CDR3 protein is CASERPGWGIRGQIDKLIF. CDR3 coding DNA: TGTGCCTCCGAGAGGCCCGGTTGGGGGATACGCGGACAAATCGATAAACTCATCTTT.

Worth noting for this clone: The TCRdb protein comes from a much larger clone and disagrees with this DNA's translation at residue 14, likely due to a read error; the protein given here is derived from the DNA. V is TRDV1 and J is TRDJ2; TRDD3 aligns across 10 bases. TCRdb lists no J gene, so it was determined here by aligning the DNA to germline. The germline CDR1 and CDR2 sequences are TSWWSYY and QGS. With V trimmed by 4 bases and J by 4 bases, 18 bases remained unmatched. This CDR3 is built from 20 residues. CDR3 bases: TGTGCTCTTGGGGCTTCCTACGGGGGATACGGGGGCTCTTCGACAGCACAACTCTTCTTT. It codes for CALGASYGGYGGSSTAQLFF.

This clone was seen a handful of times. This DNA translates differently at residue 18 from the TCRdb protein, which is that of a much larger clone; a read error is likely, and the protein shown is the DNA's own translation. V is TRDV1 and J is TRDJ1; TRDD3 matches at 9 bases. This CDR3 comprises 23 residues. The germline V gene has CDR1 TSWWSYY and CDR2 QGS. V lost 0 bases to trimming and J lost 5 bases; unmatched junction nucleotides: 28. CDR3 region: CALGELDLLWGIVPPLSSDKLIF. The CDR3 DNA reads TGTGCTCTTGGGGAACTTGACCTACTCTGGGGGATCGTACCTCCTTTGTCCTCTGATAAACTCATCTTT.

This clone appeared a few times. This likely stems from a read error, as it lies one base from a far larger clone. Other DNA sequences in this specimen translate into the identical CDR3. The rearrangement links TRDV1 to TRDJ1, with a possible D match to TRDD2 (6 bases). The J gene is absent in TCRdb and was assigned here via DNA matching to germline. Germline V gene sequence: CDR1 TSWWSYY, CDR2 QGS. The CDR3 runs to 22 residues. CDR3 DNA sequence: TGTGCTCTCGGGGAACTATCCTTCCCCAAATCCCCGTCATGGACGAGCACCGATAAACTCATCTTT. This gives the protein CALGELSFPKSPSWTSTDKLIF.

Notes on this clone: One base separates it from a far larger clone, so it is likely a read error. The sample holds other DNA sequences that translate to the same CDR3. The chain carries TRDV1 and TRDJ1; D possibly corresponds to TRDD3 (6 bases). The CDR3 runs to 22 residues. Germline-derived CDR1 and CDR2 are TSWWSYY and QGS. For the CDR3, the DNA is TGCGCTCTTGGGGAAAGGGGATCTACCTTTGAGTTGTGGTGGGGGTTTGTCGATAAACTCATCTTT. Protein: CALGERGSTFELWWGFVDKLIF.

This clone was counted many times. J is TRDJ1 and V is TRDV1; the D is unclear. This CDR3 is built from 18 residues. CDR1 and CDR2 (germline): TSWWSYY, QGS. The V and J ends lost 3 bases and 6 bases respectively, with 26 bases between them. This CDR3 is CALGDRDGREIIGYKLIF. In DNA, the CDR3 is TGTGCTCTTGGGGACAGGGACGGAAGGGAGATAATCGGGTATAAACTCATCTTT.

This clone was recorded a few times. This DNA's translation and the protein TCRdb lists, from a much larger clone, do not match at residue 3, likely due to a read error; the protein shown is translated from the DNA. The chain has TRDV1 and TRDJ1, with D tentatively TRDD2 or TRDD3 (8 bases each). The CDR3 has 23 amino acids. Germline V CDR1 and CDR2: TSWWSYY, QGS. The CDR3 protein is CAVGELTFLISPVSGDTADKLIF. CDR3 nucleotide sequence: TGTGCTGTTGGAGAACTCACCTTCCTAATTTCACCCGTCAGTGGGGATACAGCCGATAAACTCATCTTT.

Ten or more counts support this clone. The TCRdb protein comes from a much larger clone and disagrees with this DNA's translation at residue 5, likely due to a read error; the protein given here is derived from the DNA. The chain uses TRDV1 and TRDJ1, with TRDD3 matching over 10 bases. The CDR3 runs to 17 residues. The junction had 11 bases not matched to a gene; V was cut back by 4 bases and J by 3 bases. In germline, CDR1 is TSWWSYY, CDR2 QGS. The CDR3 protein is CALGGAVYWGMADKLIF. CDR3 coding DNA: TGTGCTCTTGGGGGAGCTGTGTACTGGGGGATGGCCGATAAACTCATCTTT.

This clone has a handful of counts. It differs at one base from a far larger clone, so likely a read error. Different DNA sequences within this sample yield the same CDR3. V usage is TRDV3 and J usage is TRDJ1, with TRDD3 matching 8 bases. Assignment of the J gene here rests on matching the DNA to germline, because TCRdb gives none. V dropped 4 bases and J dropped 0; count of bases not matched to a gene: 25. Per the germline V gene, CDR1 is TVYSNPD and CDR2 is GDNSRS (reference sequence). The CDR3 loop spans 20 amino acids. This CDR3 is CASTYPSPFWGTMYTDKLIF. DNA for the CDR3: TGTGCCTCCACCTATCCGAGCCCCTTCTGGGGGACAATGTACACCGATAAACTCATCTTT. Based on the CDR3 plus reference TRDV3 and TRDJ1, the full variable domain is CDKVTQSSPDQTVASGSEVVLLCTYDTVYSNPDLFWYRIRPDYSFQFVFYGDNSRSEGADFTQGRFSVKHILTQKAFHLVISPVRTEDSATYYCASTYPSPFWGTMYTDKLIFGKGTRVTVEP.

This clone was picked up many times. The chain has TRDV2 and TRDJ1, with TRDD3 matching 13 bases. CDR1 is GEAIGNYY and CDR2 is EKD in the germline V gene. The CDR3 covers 17 residues. V lost 0 bases, J lost 0 bases, and 3 bases stayed unmatched. Written as DNA, the CDR3 is TGTGCCTGTGACACCATACTGGGGGATACGGACACCGATAAACTCATCTTT. Translation gives CACDTILGDTDTDKLIF.

In its sample, this clone ranks as medium-sized. The chain joins TRDV2 to TRDJ2; 13 bases line up with TRDD3. Trimming cost V 3 bases and J 0 bases; bases outside gene matches: 12. The germline gives CDR1 GEAIGNYY, CDR2 EKD. This CDR3 spans 20 amino acids. CDR3 DNA sequence: TGTGCCTGTGACGCTGTACTGGGGGATACGAAGACCACTTTGACAGCACAACTCTTCTTT. Its translation: CACDAVLGDTKTTLTAQLFF.

The V gene is TRDV1, the J gene TRDJ1, with TRDD3 matching 11 bases. TCRdb lists no J gene, so it was determined here by aligning the DNA to germline. The length of the CDR3 is 26 residues. V shed 2 bases and J 0 bases; nucleotides not matched to a gene: 32. CDR1 and CDR2 (germline): TSWWSYY, QGS. This CDR3 is CALGEYRLITGNGGYASSLYTDKLIF. In nucleotides, the CDR3 is TGTGCTCTTGGGGAATATCGGCTTATAACGGGGAATGGGGGATACGCGTCTTCGCTGTACACCGATAAACTCATCTTT.

This clone was counted only a few times. This may be a read error: a much more frequent sequence differs by one nucleotide. The gene calls are TRDV1 and TRDJ1, with D possibly matching TRDD3 (6 bases). This CDR3 comprises 19 residues. Germline assignment: CDR1 TSWWSYY and CDR2 QGS. The ends were cut back, 0 bases at V and 1 base at J, with 21 bases in the middle. The DNA for the CDR3 is TGTGCTCTTGGGGAACTCCGCTTGGGGGGCTTCAGTCTCACCGATAAACTCATCTTT. Encoded protein: CALGELRLGGFSLTDKLIF.

This clone was seen more than once but under ten times. A read error is likely here: a far larger clone is one base away. This sample also contains other DNA sequences that code for the same CDR3. The V and J genes are TRDV1 and TRDJ1, with a weak D call TRDD3 (6 bases). Germline-derived CDR1 and CDR2 are TSWWSYY and QGS. The CDR3 has 19 amino acids. The CDR3 here is CALGEPFPLILGRTDKLIF. Here the CDR3 DNA reads TGTGCTCTCGGGGAACCTTTTCCCCTCATACTGGGTCGGACCGATAAACTCATCTTT.

A word on this clone: TCRdb attributes to this sequence the protein of a much larger clone, which differs from the DNA translation at residue 12; a read error is likely, and the protein displayed is translated from the DNA. The chain links TRDV1 to TRDJ1, with TRDD3 as a possible D gene (6 bases). CDR1 is TSWWSYY, CDR2 QGS, per germline. CDR3 length: 19 residues. Trimming removed 3 bases from V and 0 bases from J, with 23 bases in between. This chain's CDR3 is CALGDSHRSGYIYTDKLIF. CDR3 DNA: TGTGCTCTTGGGGACTCCCATCGAAGTGGATACATATACACCGATAAACTCATCTTT.